This T cell receptor (beta chain) was sequenced for a study of T cell repertoires in aging, cancer and after chemotherapy. As for the study in general: Some 8.1 million TCR reads were in the whole dataset.

Notes on the study in general: Untreated cancer patients had significantly lower blood TCR diversity than age-matched healthy donors. In cancer patients, declining TCR diversity with age involved lost richness and lost evenness. The repertoire data cannot show anything about immunological memory following chemotherapy.

TRB rearrangements spanning V, D and J were amplified using mixed TRB-A/B primers. TCRdb reanalysed the multiplex PCR reads using MiXCR and keeps one entry per CDR3 protein. The sample includes around 13,000 distinct CDR3 sequences, 35% of them seen just once. Trimming removed 4 bases from V and 3 bases from J, with 13 bases in between. Germline CDR1 reads MNHEY; CDR2 reads SVGAGI. CDR3 length equals 14 residues. TCR beta rearrangements were amplified from peripheral blood genomic DNA. In its sample, this clonotype was seen a few times. Its target is unknown. This chain links TRBV6-5 with TRBJ2-7, with no clear D. The source of this sequence is a human donor in good health. The donor label of this sample is uncertain. The source material was blood. The CDR3 coding sequence is TGTGCCAGCAGTTCCGACACTTGGAACTACGAGCAGTACTTC. Its translation: CASSSDTWNYEQYF.